The present entry profiles one T cell receptor (beta chain) with its context. The target antigen is unknown. The data were produced by immunoSEQ multiplex PCR, yet TCRdb's version contains in-frame clones alone and is incomplete. The data hold approximately 120,000 clones, with approximately 89% observed a single time. These data belong to a study of T cell responses to AZD1222 COVID-19 vaccine. Study-wide points: Reports say nearly half of spike-specific TCRs go after unmutated variant regions. Only a handful of AZD1222 recipients, several in all, had baseline seropositivity.

The starting material was peripheral blood, obtained 28 days after the second AZD1222 dose. The TCR sequence derives from an adult who received the AZD1222 COVID-19 vaccine.

The CDR3 loop reads CASRIDRVGTGELFF. CDR3 bases: TGTGCCAGCAGGATAGACAGGGTAGGGACCGGGGAGCTGTTTTTT. J is TRBJ2-2 and V is TRBV6-5; 7 bases line up with TRBD1. The CDR3 has 15 amino acids. Germline-derived CDR1 and CDR2 are MNHEY and SVGAGI. J was trimmed by 5 bases and V by 6 bases; bases with no gene match: 9.